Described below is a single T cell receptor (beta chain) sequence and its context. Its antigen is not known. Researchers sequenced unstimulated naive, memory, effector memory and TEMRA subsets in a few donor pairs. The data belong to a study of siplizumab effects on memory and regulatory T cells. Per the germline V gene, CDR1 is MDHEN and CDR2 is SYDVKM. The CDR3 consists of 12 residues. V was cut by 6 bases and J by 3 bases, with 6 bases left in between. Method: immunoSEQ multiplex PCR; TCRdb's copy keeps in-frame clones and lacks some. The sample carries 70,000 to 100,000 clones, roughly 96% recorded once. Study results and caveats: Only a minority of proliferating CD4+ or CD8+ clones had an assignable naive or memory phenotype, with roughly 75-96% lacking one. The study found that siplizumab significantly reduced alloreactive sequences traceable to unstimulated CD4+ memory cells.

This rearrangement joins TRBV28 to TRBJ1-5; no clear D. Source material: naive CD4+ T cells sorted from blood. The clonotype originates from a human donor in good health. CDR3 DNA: TGTGCCAGCAGCAGTTTCAATCAGCCCCAGCATTTT. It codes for CASSSFNQPQHF.